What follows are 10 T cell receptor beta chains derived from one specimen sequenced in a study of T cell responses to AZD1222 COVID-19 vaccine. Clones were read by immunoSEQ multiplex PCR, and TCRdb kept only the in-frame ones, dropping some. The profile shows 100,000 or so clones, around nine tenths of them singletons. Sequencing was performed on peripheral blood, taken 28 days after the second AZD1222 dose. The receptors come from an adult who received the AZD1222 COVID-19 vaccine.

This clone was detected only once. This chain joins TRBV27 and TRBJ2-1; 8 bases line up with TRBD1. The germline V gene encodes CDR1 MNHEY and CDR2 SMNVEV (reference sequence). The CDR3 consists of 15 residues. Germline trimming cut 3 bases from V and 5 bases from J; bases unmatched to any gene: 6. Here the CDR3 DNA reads TGTGCCAGCAGTTTCCGCTTGACAGGGGACAATGAGCAGTTCTTC. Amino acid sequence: CASSFRLTGDNEQFF.

CDR3 nucleotide sequence: TGTGCCTGCTTTCAGGGAATATCAGAGACCCAGTACTTC. It specifies CACFQGISETQYF. The genes are TRBV2 and TRBJ2-5, with a possible D match to TRBD1 (5 bases). Trimming stripped 11 bases from V and 4 bases from J, with 17 bases between. The CDR3 has 13 residues. Germline CDR1 is SNHLY and CDR2 is FYNNEI.

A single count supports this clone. Here the CDR3 reads CASTPSGQGNTGELFF. CDR3 DNA: TGTGCCAGCACCCCTTCGGGACAGGGTAATACCGGGGAGCTGTTTTTT. This sequence joins TRBV28 and TRBJ2-2; 9 bases are a match to TRBD1. CDR1 is MDHEN, CDR2 SYDVKM, per germline. V lost 7 bases to trimming and J lost 5 bases; unmatched junction nucleotides: 11. CDR3 length: 16 amino acids. Full variable domain (missing parts from reference TRBV28 and TRBJ2-2): DVKVTQSSRYLVKRTGEKVFLECVQDMDHENMFWYRQDPGLGLRLIYFSYDVKMKEKGDIPEGYSVSREKKERFSLILESASTNQTSMYLCASTPSGQGNTGELFFGEGSRLTVL.

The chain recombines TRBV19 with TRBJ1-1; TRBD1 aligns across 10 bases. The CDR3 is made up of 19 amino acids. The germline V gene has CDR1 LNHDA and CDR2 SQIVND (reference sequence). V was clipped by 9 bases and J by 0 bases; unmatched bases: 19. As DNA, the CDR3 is TGTGCCAGCTGGGGGGACAGGGGAAGATCCCGGAACATGAACACTGAAGCTTTCTTT. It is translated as CASWGDRGRSRNMNTEAFF. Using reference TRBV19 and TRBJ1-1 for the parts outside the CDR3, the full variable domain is DGGITQSPKYLFRKEGQNVTLSCEQNLNHDAMYWYRQDPGQGLRLIYYSQIVNDFQKGDIAEGYSVSREKKESFPLTVTSAQKNPTAFYLCASWGDRGRSRNMNTEAFFGQGTRLTVV.

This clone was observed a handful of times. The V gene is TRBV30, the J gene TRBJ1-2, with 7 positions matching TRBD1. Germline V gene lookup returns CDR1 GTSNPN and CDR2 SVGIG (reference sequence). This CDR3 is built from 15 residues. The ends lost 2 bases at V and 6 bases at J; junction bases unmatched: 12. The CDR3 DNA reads TGTGCCTGGAGTCCAAGGCTACAGGGGATTAATGGCTACACCTTC. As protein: CAWSPRLQGINGYTF.

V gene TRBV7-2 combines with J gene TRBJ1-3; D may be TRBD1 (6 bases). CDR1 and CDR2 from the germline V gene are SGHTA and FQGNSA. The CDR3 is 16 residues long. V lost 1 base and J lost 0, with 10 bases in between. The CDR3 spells CASSLVAGDSGNTIYF. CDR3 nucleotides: TGTGCCAGCAGCTTAGTAGCAGGGGACTCTGGAAACACCATATATTTT.

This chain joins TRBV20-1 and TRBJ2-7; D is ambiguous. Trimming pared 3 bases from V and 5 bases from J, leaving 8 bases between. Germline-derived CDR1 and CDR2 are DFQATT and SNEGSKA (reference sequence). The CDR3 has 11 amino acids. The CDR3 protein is CSASPGHEQYF. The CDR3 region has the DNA TGCAGTGCTAGCCCGGGCCACGAGCAGTACTTC.

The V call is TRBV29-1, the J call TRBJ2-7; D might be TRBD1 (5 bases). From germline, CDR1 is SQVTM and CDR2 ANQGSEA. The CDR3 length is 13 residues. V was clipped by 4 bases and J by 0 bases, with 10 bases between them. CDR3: CSVGQGYSYEQYF. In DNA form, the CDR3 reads TGCAGCGTTGGGCAGGGCTACTCCTACGAGCAGTACTTC.

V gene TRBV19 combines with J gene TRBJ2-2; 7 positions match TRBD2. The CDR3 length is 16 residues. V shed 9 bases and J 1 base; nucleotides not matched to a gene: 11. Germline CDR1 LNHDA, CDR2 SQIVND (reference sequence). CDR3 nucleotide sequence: TGTGCCAGAAATCCTTCTGGCGGGGGGAACACCGGGGAGCTGTTTTTT. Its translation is CARNPSGGGNTGELFF.

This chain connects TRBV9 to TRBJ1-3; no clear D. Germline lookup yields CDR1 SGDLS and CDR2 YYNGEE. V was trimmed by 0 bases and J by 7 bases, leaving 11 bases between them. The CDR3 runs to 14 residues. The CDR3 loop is CASSVGGTANTIYF. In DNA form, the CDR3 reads TGTGCCAGCAGCGTAGGAGGAACCGCGAACACCATATATTTT.